This T cell receptor (beta chain) was captured by sequencing in a study of T cell repertoires in aging, cancer and after chemotherapy. At the level of the study: Donor ages fell into six groups from 30 or younger up to 70 or older. Clear clonal overlap appeared across healthy donor samples taken over several months to years. The full dataset contained around 8.2 million TCR reads.

A mixed TRB-A/B primer pool amplified rearranged TRB by multiplex touch-down PCR. TCRdb re-analysed the multiplex PCR reads in MiXCR, keeping a single row per CDR3 protein. The sample lists about 17,000 distinct CDR3 sequences; approximately 46% were seen once. Peripheral blood genomic DNA, not sorted cells or RNA, was the template. V gave up 8 bases and J gave up 3 bases, with 8 bases separating them. The CDR3 is 12 amino acids. Germline V gene sequence: CDR1 PRHDT, CDR2 FYEKMQ (reference sequence). Sequenced sample: blood. This TCR was sampled from a human donor in good health. The chain is built from TRBV13 and TRBJ2-1; D is unclear. The CDR3 nucleotides read TGTGCCAGCGGGCTATACTACAATGAGCAGTTCTTC. Translation gives CASGLYYNEQFF.